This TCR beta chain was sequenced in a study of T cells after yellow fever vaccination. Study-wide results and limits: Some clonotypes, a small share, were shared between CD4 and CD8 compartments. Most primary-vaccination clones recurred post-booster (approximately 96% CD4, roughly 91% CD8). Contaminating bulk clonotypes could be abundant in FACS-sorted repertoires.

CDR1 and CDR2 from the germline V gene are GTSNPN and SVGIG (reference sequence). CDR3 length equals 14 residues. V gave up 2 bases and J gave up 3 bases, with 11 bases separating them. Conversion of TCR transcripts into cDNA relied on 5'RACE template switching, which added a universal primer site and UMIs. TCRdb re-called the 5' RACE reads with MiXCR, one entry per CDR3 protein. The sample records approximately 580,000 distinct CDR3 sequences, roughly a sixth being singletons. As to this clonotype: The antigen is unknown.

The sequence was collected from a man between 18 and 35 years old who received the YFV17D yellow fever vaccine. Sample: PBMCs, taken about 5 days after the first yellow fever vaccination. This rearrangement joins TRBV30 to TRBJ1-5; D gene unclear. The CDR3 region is CAWSWEGPNQPQHF. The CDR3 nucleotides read TGTGCCTGGAGTTGGGAAGGGCCCAATCAGCCCCAGCATTTT.